The rows below give T cell receptor beta chains drawn from one sample of a study of beta chain features in type 1 diabetes. Sequenced by immunoSEQ multiplex PCR; TCRdb stores in-frame clones only, minus some. Of more than 55,000 clones listed, about 50% are singletons. Specimen: Tregs from blood. Receptor source: a woman between 40 and 55 years old with type 1 diabetes. The CDR3 runs from the conserved cysteine through the conserved F or W. Each record gives: clone size, J gene, V gene, D gene, CDR3 DNA, CDR3 protein. The D gene is left open where the match is weak. Size is omitted from some rows. Given values are once, few, many or a class for expanded clones.

. TRBJ1-3 TRBV28 . TGTGCCAGCCACAGGGCTGGAAACACCATATATTTT CASHRAGNTIYF
. TRBJ1-2 TRBV7-2 . TGTGCCAGCAGCTTAGGGGACTACTCTAACTATGGCTACACCTTC CASSLGDYSNYGYTF
. TRBJ2-2 TRBV9 . TGTGCCAGCAGCGTAGGGTATAGCGCGAACACCGGGGAGCTGTTTTTT CASSVGYSANTGELFF
. TRBJ2-2 TRBV28 . TGTGCCAGCAGTTTAGGAGGGGCGAACACCGGGGAGCTGTTTTTT CASSLGGANTGELFF
. TRBJ2-1 TRBV9 TRBD2 TGTGCCAGCAGCGTAGCGGGGGGTAGCTCCTACAATGAGCAGTTCTTC CASSVAGGSSYNEQFF
. TRBJ1-1 TRBV18 . TGTGCCAGCTCACCGACAGTGAACACTGAAGCTTTCTTT CASSPTVNTEAFF
. TRBJ2-7 TRBV18 . TGTGCCAGCTCACGCGATCTTTACGAGCAGTACTTC CASSRDLYEQYF
few TRBJ1-1 TRBV14 . TGTGCCAGCAGCCTCGATCGAGACACTGAAGCTTTCTTT CASSLDRDTEAFF
few TRBJ1-6 TRBV2 . TGTGCCAGCAGCGCGACGACACGACGTAATTCACCCCTCCACTTT CASSATTRRNSPLHF
. TRBJ2-2 TRBV2 TRBD2 TGTGCCAGCAGCCTCGCCGGGGGGTCGGACACCGGGGAGCTGTTTTTT CASSLAGGSDTGELFF
. TRBJ2-2 TRBV19 . TGTGCCAGTAGTTCCTCCGGCAGGTCCATGGGTACCGGGGAGCTGTTTTTT CASSSSGRSMGTGELFF
. TRBJ1-4 TRBV7-8 TRBD1 TGTGCCAGCAGCCCCCTCAACAGGGGGGTAAATGAAAAACTGTTTTTT CASSPLNRGVNEKLFF
few TRBJ2-1 TRBV4-1 TRBD2 TGCGCCAGCAGCCAAGCGCGGGAGGGCCCCTACAATGAGCAGTTCTTC CASSQAREGPYNEQFF
. TRBJ2-7 TRBV7-2 . TGTGCCAGCAGCCGAGGGGTGCCGGGACTGGCGACCTACGAGCAGTACTTC CASSRGVPGLATYEQYF
. TRBJ1-5 TRBV7-9 . TGTGCCAGCAGCCCAGTAGCGGCTGAGGGACAGCCCCAGCATTTT CASSPVAAEGQPQHF
once TRBJ1-1 TRBV5-1 . TGCGCCAGCAGCTTGGACGGCAGGAGGGTCACTGAAGCTTTCTTT CASSLDGRRVTEAFF
. TRBJ2-6 TRBV7-3 . TGTGCCAGCAGTGGGGGGGCGGCAAGCTCTGGGGCCAACGTCCTGACTTTC CASSGGAASSGANVLTF